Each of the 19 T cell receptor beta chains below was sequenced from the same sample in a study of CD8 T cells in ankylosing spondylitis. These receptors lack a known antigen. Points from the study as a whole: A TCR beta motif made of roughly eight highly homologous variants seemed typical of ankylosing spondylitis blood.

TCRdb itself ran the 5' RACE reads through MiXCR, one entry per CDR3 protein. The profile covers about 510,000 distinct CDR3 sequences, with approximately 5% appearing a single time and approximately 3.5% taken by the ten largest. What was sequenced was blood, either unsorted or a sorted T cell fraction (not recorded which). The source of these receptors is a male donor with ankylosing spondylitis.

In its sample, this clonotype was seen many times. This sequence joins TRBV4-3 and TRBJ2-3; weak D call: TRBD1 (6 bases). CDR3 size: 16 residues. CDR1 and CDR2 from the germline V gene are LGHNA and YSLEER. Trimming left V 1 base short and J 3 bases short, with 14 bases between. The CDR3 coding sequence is TGCGCCAGCAGCCAAGTGTTCAGGGGTAATACAGATACGCAGTATTTT. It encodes CASSQVFRGNTDTQYF.

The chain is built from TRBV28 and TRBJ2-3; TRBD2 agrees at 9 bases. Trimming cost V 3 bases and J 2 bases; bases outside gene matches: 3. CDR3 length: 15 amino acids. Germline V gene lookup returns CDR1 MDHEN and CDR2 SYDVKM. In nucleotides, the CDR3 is TGTGCCAGCAGTTTTCTAGCGGGGTTCACAGATACGCAGTATTTT. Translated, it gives CASSFLAGFTDTQYF.

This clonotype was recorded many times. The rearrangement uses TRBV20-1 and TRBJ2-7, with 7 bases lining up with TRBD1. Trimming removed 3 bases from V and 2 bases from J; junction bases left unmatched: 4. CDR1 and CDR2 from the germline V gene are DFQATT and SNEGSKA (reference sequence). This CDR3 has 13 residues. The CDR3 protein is CSARDRKTYEQYF. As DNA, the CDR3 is TGCAGTGCTAGGGACAGGAAAACCTACGAGCAGTACTTC.

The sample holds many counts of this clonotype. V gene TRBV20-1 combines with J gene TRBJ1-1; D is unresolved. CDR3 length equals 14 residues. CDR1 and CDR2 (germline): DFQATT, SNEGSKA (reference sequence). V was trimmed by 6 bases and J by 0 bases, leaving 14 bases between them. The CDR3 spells CSAKTSGLNTEAFF. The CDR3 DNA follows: TGCAGTGCCAAAACCTCGGGATTGAACACTGAAGCTTTCTTT.

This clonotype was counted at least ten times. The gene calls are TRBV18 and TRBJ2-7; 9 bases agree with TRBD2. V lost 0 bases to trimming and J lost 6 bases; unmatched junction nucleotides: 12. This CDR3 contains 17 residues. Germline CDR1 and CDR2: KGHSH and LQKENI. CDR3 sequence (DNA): TGTGCCAGCTCACCACCGACCATAGGACTAGCGAGAGGCGAGCAGTACTTC. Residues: CASSPPTIGLARGEQYF.

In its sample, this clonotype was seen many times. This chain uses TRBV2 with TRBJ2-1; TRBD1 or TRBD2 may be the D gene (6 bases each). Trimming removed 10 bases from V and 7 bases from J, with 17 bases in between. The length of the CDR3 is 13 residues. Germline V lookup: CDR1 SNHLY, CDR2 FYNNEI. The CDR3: CATRQEGGNEQFF. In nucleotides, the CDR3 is TGTGCCACCAGACAGGAGGGAGGAAATGAGCAGTTCTTC.

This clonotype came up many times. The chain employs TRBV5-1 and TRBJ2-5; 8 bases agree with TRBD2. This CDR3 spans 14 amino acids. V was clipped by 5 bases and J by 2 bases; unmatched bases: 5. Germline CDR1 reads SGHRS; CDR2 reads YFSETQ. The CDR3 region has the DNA TGCGCCAGCAGACACGGGAGGGAGCAAGAGACCCAGTACTTC. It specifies CASRHGREQETQYF.

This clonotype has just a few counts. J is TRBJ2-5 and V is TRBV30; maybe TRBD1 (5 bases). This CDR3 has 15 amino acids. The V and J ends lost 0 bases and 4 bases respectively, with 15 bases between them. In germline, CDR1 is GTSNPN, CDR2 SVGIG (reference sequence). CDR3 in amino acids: CAWSVAGSLGETQYF. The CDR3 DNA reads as TGTGCCTGGAGTGTAGCAGGGTCACTTGGAGAGACCCAGTACTTC.

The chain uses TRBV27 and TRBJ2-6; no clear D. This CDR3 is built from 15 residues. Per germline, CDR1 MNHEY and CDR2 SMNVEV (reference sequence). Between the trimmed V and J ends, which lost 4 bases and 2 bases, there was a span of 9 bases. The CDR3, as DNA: TGTGCCAGCAGTTCGAGAAGCCCTGGGGCCAACGTCCTGACTTTC. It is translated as CASSSRSPGANVLTF.

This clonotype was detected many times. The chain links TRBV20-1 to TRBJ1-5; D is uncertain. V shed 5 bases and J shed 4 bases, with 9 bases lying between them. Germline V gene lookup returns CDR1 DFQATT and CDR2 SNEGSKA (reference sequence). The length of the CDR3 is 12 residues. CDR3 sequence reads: CSALHQNQPQHF. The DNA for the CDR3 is TGCAGTGCTCTCCACCAAAATCAGCCCCAGCATTTT.

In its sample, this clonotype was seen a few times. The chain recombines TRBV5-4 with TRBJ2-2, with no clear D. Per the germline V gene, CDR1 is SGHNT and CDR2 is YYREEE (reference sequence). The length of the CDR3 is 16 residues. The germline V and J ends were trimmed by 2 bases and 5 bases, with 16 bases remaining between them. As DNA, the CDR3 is TGTGCCAGCAGCTTACCCCCGGCAGCCGAAACCGGGGAGCTGTTTTTT. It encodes CASSLPPAAETGELFF.

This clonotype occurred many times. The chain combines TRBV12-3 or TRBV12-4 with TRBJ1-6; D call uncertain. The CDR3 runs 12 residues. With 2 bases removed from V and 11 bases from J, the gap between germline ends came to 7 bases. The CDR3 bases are TGTGCCAGCAGTTTACAGCAGACACCCCTCCACTTT. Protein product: CASSLQQTPLHF.

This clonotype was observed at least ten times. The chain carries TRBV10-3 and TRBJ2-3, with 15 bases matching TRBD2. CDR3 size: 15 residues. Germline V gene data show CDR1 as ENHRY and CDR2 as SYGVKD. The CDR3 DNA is TGTGCTACACGGACTAGCGGGGGGGGTACAGATACGCAGTATTTT. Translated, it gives CATRTSGGGTDTQYF.

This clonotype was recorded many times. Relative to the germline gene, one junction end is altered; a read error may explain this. The CDR3 reads CASSSGPQETQYF. In nucleotides, the CDR3 is TGTGCCAGCAGTTCGGGACCCCAAGAGACCCAGTACTTC. The chain recombines TRBV5-1 with TRBJ2-5, with D possibly called TRBD1 or TRBD2 (5 bases each). Per germline, CDR1 SGHRS and CDR2 YFSETQ. This CDR3 contains 13 residues.

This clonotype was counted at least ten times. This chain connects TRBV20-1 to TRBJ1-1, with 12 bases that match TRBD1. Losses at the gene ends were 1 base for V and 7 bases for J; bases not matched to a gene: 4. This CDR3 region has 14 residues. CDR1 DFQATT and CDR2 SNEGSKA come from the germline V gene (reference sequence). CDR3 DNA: TGCAGTGCTAGAGCGGGACAGGGGGCCGGTGAAGCTTTCTTT. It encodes CSARAGQGAGEAFF.

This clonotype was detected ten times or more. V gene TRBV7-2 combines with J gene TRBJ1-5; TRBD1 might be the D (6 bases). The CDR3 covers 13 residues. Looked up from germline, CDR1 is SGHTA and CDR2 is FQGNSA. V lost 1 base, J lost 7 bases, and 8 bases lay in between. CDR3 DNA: TGTGCCAGCAGCTTAGACAGGGAACAGCCCCAGCATTTT. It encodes CASSLDREQPQHF.

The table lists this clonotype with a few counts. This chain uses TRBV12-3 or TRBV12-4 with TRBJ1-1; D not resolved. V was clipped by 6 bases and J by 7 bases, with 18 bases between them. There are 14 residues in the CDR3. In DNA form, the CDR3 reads TGTGCCAGCAGGGACTATGCGGGCCGGGATGAAGCTTTCTTT. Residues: CASRDYAGRDEAFF.

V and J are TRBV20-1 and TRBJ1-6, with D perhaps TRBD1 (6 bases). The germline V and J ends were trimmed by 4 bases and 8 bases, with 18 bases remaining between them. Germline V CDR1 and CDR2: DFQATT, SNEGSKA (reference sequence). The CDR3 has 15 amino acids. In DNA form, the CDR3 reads TGCAGTGCTAAAAAAAGGTACAGGGACGATTCACCCCTCCACTTT. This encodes CSAKKRYRDDSPLHF.

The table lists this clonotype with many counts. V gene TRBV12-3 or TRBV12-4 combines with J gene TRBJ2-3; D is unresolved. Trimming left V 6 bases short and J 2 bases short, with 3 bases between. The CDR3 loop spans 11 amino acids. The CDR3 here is CASRNTDTQYF. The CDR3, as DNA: TGTGCCAGCAGGAACACAGATACGCAGTATTTT.